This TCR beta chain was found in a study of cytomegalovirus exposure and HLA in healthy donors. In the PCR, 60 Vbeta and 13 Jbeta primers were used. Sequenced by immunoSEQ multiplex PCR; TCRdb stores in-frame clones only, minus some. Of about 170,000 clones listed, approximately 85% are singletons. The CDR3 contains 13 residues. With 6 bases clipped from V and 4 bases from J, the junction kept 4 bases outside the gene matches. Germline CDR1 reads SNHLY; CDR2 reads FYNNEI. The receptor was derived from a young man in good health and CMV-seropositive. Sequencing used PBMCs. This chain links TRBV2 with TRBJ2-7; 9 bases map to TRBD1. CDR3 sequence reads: CASRGTGTYEQYF. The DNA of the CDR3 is TGTGCCAGCAGGGGGACAGGGACATACGAGCAGTACTTC.